This T cell receptor beta chain was obtained from a study of cytomegalovirus exposure and HLA in healthy donors (dated by TCRdb to the late 2010s). With respect to the entire study: In an earlier analysis of some 550 of the donors, 276 Gb of sequence data and 95 million to 130 million unique TCR beta sequences from roughly 200 million T cells were reported. An early release that covered around 590 HLA-typed donors contained around 300 gigabases of sequencing data and tens of millions of unique TCR sequences. Of the 300 to 450 genotyped donors, 75% to 85% were placed in the genetic ancestry cluster associated with self-reported Caucasian donors. The study aimed to test whether signatures of past pathogen exposure could be identified by cataloging public T cell receptors. Using immunosequencing, the study profiled T cell repertoires from 500 to 800 subjects and related those repertoires to cytomegalovirus serostatus. Along with the approximately 650-subject first cohort, a separate validation cohort of around 110 different subjects was used. To predict cytomegalovirus infection status, the study brought together high-throughput TCR immunosequencing, statistical association of individual TCRs with disease status, and machine learning. A later analysis re-examined previously published TCR beta repertoires from several hundred donors and added high-resolution HLA genotyping to investigate patterns of TCR occurrence. Rather than using new phenotypic data, the later analysis identified candidate immune exposures from TCR beta sequences and from how often those sequences occurred across donors. An earlier analysis of around 580 of the donors used high-throughput TCR beta sequencing to judge whether each TCR beta V gene segment behaved as functional or pseudogenic. Alongside the repertoire data, information on donor age, sex, ethnicity and CMV serostatus was compiled. Genome-wide SNP genotypes for about 65% of the roughly 700 donors were used in a later genetic analysis, which treated that subset as a discovery cohort. Every discovery cohort repertoire had been produced on one sequencing platform. Both class I and class II loci were covered by HLA typing, at four-digit resolution. Typing coverage varied by locus: about 629-630 donors for A, B, C, DRB1 and DQB1; 522 for DQA1; nearly 610 for DPA1; about 450 for DPB1. Roughly five DR-DQ haplotypes were handled as single units for association and clustering, since linkage in the cohort was strong. Among roughly 400 genotyped donors of the cohort, an average of roughly 230,000 unique TCR beta nucleotide sequences was sequenced per donor, of which 15% to 20% were non-productive.

Library preparation employed the immunoSEQ multiplex PCR assay. For the multiplex PCR, a mixture combining 60 forward primers for TCR Vbeta segments and 13 reverse primers for TCR Jbeta segments was used. The CDR3 region of rearranged TCR beta genes was amplified from genomic DNA by a multiplex PCR assay. Amplified TCR beta libraries were sequenced as 87-base-pair reads on the Illumina HiSeq System. The study's processing was this. In a later analysis, 70 million to 95 million unique TCR beta chains were counted across the approximately 640 repertoires, and approximately 11 million of these chains were shared by at least two donors. To remove PCR and sequencing errors, raw reads were error-corrected and collapsed into unique sequences using a nearest-neighbor algorithm that merged closely related sequences. To assign V, D and J gene segments, CDR3 sequences were aligned to IMGT reference sequences. For a sequence to be retained, a match of at least six nucleotides to both a V gene segment and a J gene segment was required. Rearrangements were classified as productive when the CDR3 lacked stop codons and remained in frame with V and J, and all other rearrangements were classified as non-productive. Following IMGT convention, CDR3 was defined as the stretch from the second conserved V-encoded cysteine up to the conserved J-encoded phenylalanine. In an earlier analysis of around 570 of the donors, sequences lacking an unambiguous match to a single V gene segment were excluded. In an earlier analysis of approximately 560 of the donors, a V segment was called functional when productive rearrangements were above 56.7%, and segregating when the standard deviation between donors exceeded 5%. To diagnose cytomegalovirus status from the catalog of TCR beta chain sequences, a statistical classification framework was built. In a later analysis, V and J genes were assigned by comparing TCR nucleotide sequences against IMGT/GENE-DB human TR gene sequences. In a later analysis, CDR3 sequences and most-parsimonious VDJ recombination scenarios were assigned using the TCRdist pipeline. A later analysis defined each TCR beta chain by its CDR3 amino acid sequence plus V-gene family, and excluded reads lacking a unique V-gene family. A later analysis removed 500 to 650 highly shared, low-generation-probability nucleotide sequences to deal with suspected cross-contamination and a sequencing artifact. In a later analysis, a clonal expansion index was calculated for each public chain from normalized within-repertoire ranks of inferred template counts. Generation probabilities in a later analysis came from a VDJ recombination model fitted to out-of-frame rearrangements, and those results were checked against IGoR. Hypergeometric tests were used in a later analysis to score TCR-TCR, TCR-HLA and TCR-CMV co-occurrence, with a repertoire-size bias correction applied to the TCR pairs. In a later analysis, false discovery rates were estimated by permuting HLA or CMV assignments 20 times. In a later analysis, co-occurring TCRs were grouped using DBSCAN, and TCRdist sequence similarity was added for clustering within HLA-allele-positive subsets. For co-occurrence clustering, repertoires with fewer than 30,000 or more than 120,000 public chains were excluded, along with roughly 5 repertoires with anomalous nucleotide sharing. TCRdb took this table from immuneACCESS and kept in-frame rearrangements with V and J called. Such tables lack part of the clones; where checked against another copy, unresolved V genes explain under half of the gap, and the rest is unexplained. The V and J calls and the clone size are those of that table, but D and trimming were determined from the DNA. This sample holds about 140,000 clones; approximately 88% were observed only once. Clones ranked in the top ten supply roughly 0.5% of the sample.

Here is what the overall study found, with its caveats: According to a later genetic analysis, donors in an Asian-associated ancestry cluster had fewer N-insertions in productive TCRs than the approximately 700-donor mean. This cohort had only TCR beta chains sequenced, and the lack of alpha or paired-chain data limited which features could be detected. In a later analysis, the rate of TCR association differed among HLA loci, with DRB1 alleles having the most associated TCRs and HLA-C alleles having the fewest. HLA typing was unavailable for some donors at each locus, so association tests used only the typed subset. It was suggested by the authors that the approach could potentially be generalized to other disease states and immunological phenotypes. An earlier analysis of several hundred of the donors showed that most TCR beta V segments appeared in productive rearrangements either about 87% or about 30% of the time, which broadly matched IMGT annotations. In a later genetic analysis, a missense DCLRE1C variant was associated with V-gene and J-gene trimming of TCR beta chains, and the association was replicated in an independent cohort. Sequencing depth was assumed to be roughly uniform across donors in the presence/absence analyses, though that assumption may not hold. A further reported finding was that TCR beta sequences accurately predicted the HLA-A and HLA-B alleles for most subjects in the first cohort. A few of the identified cytomegalovirus-associated TCR beta chains were confirmed in vitro to be specific for cytomegalovirus antigens. The only immune exposure information available for the cohort was CMV serostatus. The study gave a list of more than 150 TCR beta chains associated with cytomegalovirus. Cytomegalovirus status was reported to be diagnosed by the classifier with high specificity and sensitivity in both the original and validation cohorts. Correlated functional status among segregating V segments might be attributable to linkage disequilibrium, but an unknown experimental factor could not be ruled out. A later analysis reported that several top co-occurrence clusters appeared linked to parvovirus B19, influenza, CMV and Epstein-Barr virus. In a later analysis, HLA-associated TCR beta chains were found to be more clonally expanded and to have lower generation probabilities than equally common non-associated chains. Over 15 rarely observed V segments, including chromosome 9 orphons, were excluded from the earlier analysis of some 590 of the donors because counts were too low. A group of highly shared sequence variants was considered likely to be a technical artifact of the sequencing pipeline. When HLA alleles, especially DR and DQ, strongly co-occurred, attributing TCR associations to individual alleles was difficult. A later analysis found that most CMV-associated TCR beta chains appeared HLA-restricted, with HLA associations seemingly driven largely by CMV exposure. Most TCR sequences were observed very rarely across donors, whereas some public TCRs were present in many individuals. A later analysis associated about 18,000 TCR beta sequences with specific HLA alleles at a false discovery rate of 0.05.

A word on this clone: It lacks a known antigen. No clone much larger than this one lies a single base away; base qualities are absent.

The cohort was made up of hundreds of healthy bone marrow donors. At the time of sampling, every cohort member was nominally healthy, though immune exposures that went unrecorded were likely present. The donor was CMV seronegative and belonged to the group of 352 seronegative cohort members. A peripheral blood sample was collected from each donor, and TCR beta sequencing was performed on peripheral blood mononuclear cells. The Qiagen DNeasy Blood Extraction Kit was used to extract genomic DNA from the blood cell samples. The TCR comes from a woman aged 40-49 years in good health and CMV-seronegative. The material sequenced was PBMCs.

CDR3 reads: CASSRASGEYEQYF. At the DNA level, the sequence is TGTGCCAGCAGCAGAGCATCGGGGGAATACGAGCAGTACTTC. The chain is made from TRBV9 and TRBJ2-7; TRBD2 is a possible D gene, resting on 6 matching bases. Trimming removed 4 bases from V and 4 bases from J, leaving 15 bases between the germline ends. The germline V gene provides CDR1 SGDLS and CDR2 YYNGEE. The CDR3 has 14 amino acids, counting the end cysteine and phenylalanine. Solely the CDR3 DNA is kept, with 42 bases framed from the first base.